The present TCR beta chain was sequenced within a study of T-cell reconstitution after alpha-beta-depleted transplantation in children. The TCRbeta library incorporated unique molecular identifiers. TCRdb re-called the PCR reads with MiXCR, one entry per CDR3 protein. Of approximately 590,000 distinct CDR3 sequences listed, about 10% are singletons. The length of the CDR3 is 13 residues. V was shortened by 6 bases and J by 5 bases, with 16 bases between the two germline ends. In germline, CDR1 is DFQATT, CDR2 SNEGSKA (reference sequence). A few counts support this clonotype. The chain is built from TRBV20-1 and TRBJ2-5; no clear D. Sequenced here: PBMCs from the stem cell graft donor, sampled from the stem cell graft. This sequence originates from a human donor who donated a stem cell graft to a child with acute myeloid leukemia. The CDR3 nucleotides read TGCAGTGCCCCCTTTAGCCGTCGGGAGACCCAGTACTTC. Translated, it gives CSAPFSRRETQYF.